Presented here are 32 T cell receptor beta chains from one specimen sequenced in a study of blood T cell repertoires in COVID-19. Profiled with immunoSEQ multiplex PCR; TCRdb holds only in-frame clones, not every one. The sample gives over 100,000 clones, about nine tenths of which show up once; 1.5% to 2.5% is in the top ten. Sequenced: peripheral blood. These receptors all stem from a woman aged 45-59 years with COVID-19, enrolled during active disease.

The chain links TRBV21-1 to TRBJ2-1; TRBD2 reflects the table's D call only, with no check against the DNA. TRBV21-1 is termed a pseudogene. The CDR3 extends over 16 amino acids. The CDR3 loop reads CASSKSVRSSYNEQFF. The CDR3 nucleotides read TGTGCCAGCAGCAAGTCGGTCCGGAGCTCCTACAATGAGCAGTTCTTC.

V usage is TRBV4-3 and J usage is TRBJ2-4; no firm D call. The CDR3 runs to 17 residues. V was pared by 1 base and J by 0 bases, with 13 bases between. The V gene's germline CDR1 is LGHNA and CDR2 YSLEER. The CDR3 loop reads CASSQGVQNLAKNIQYF. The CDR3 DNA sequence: TGCGCCAGCAGCCAAGGTGTACAGAACCTAGCCAAAAACATTCAGTACTTC.

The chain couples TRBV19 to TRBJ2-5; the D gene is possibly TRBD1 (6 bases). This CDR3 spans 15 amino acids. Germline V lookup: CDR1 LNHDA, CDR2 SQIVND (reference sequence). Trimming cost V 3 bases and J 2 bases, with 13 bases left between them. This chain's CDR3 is CASSITGPLQETQYF. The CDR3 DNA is TGTGCCAGTAGTATTACAGGGCCCCTTCAAGAGACCCAGTACTTC.

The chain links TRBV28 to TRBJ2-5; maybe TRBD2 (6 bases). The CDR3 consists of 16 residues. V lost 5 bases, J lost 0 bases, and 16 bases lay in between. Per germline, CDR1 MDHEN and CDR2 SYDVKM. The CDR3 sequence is CASSGRMAGYQETQYF. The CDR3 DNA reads TGTGCCAGCAGTGGGAGGATGGCGGGGTACCAAGAGACCCAGTACTTC.

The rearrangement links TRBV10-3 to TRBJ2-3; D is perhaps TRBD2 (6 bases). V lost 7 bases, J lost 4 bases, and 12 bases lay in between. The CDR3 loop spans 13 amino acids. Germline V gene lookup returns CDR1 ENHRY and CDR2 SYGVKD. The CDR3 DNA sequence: TGTGCCATCAAACCGGCGGGGTCAGATACGCAGTATTTT. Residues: CAIKPAGSDTQYF.

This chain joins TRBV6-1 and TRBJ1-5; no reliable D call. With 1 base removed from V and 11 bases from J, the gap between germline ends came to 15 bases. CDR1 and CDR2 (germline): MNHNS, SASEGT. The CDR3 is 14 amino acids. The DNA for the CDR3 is TGTGCCAGCAGTGAAGTCGCCCTTAAGCTGACCCAGCATTTT. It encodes CASSEVALKLTQHF.

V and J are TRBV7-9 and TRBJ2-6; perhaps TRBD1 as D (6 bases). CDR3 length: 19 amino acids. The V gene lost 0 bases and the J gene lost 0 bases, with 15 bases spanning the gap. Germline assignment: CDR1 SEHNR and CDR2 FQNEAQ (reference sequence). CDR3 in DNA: TGTGCCAGCAGCTTAGCTGGGGGCAGGGATTTCTCTGGGGCCAACGTCCTGACTTTC. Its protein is CASSLAGGRDFSGANVLTF.

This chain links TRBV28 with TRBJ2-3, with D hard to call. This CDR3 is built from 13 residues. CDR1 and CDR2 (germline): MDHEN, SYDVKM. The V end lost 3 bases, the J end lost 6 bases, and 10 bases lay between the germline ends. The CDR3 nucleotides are TGTGCCAGCAGTTTTATCGGTTTGGATACGCAGTATTTT. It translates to CASSFIGLDTQYF.

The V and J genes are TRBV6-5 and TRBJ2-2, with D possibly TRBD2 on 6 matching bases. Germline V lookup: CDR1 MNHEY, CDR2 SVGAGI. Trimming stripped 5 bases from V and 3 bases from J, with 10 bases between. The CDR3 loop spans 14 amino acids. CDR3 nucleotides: TGTGCCAGCAGTCCGGGACTCTACACCGGGGAGCTGTTTTTT. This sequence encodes CASSPGLYTGELFF.

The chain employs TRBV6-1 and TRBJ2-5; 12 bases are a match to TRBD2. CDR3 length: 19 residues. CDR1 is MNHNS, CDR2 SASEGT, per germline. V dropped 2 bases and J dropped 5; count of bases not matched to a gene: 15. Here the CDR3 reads CASSENPLLLAGGRETQYF. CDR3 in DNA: TGTGCCAGCAGTGAAAACCCCCTACTGCTAGCGGGGGGGCGGGAGACCCAGTACTTC.

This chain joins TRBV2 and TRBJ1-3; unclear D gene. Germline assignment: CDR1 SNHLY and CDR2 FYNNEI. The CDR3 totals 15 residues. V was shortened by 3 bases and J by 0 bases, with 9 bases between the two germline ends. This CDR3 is CASSERWSSGNTIYF. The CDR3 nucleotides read TGTGCCAGCAGTGAGCGGTGGTCCTCTGGAAACACCATATATTTT.

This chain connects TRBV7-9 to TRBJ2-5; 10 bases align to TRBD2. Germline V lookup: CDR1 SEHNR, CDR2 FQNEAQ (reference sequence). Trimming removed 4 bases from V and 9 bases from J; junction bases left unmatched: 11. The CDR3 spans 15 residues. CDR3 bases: TGTGCCAGCAGCTCAAGGACTAGCGGAAAGGACGCCCAGTACTTC. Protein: CASSSRTSGKDAQYF.

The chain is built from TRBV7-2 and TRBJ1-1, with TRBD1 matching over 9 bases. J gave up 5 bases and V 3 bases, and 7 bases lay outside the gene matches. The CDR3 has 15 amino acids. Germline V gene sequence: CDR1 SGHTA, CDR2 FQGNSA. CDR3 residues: CASSLSGTGRTEAFF. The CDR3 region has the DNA TGTGCCAGCAGCTTGTCAGGGACAGGGAGGACTGAAGCTTTCTTT. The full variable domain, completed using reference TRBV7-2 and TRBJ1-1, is GAGVSQSPSNKVTEKGKDVELRCDPISGHTALYWYRQSLGQGLEFLIYFQGNSAPDKSGLPSDRFSAERTGGSVSTLTIQRTQQEDSAVYLCASSLSGTGRTEAFFGQGTRLTVV.

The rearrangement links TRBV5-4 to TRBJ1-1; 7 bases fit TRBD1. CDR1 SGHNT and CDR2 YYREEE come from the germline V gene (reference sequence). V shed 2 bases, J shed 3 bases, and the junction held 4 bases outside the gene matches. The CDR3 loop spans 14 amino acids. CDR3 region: CASSFRGMDTEAFF. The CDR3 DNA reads TGTGCCAGCAGCTTCAGGGGGATGGACACTGAAGCTTTCTTT.

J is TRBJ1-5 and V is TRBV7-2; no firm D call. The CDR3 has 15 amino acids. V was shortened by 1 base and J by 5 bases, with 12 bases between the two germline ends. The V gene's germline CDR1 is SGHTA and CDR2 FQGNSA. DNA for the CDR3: TGTGCCAGCAGCTTAGGTTTGGGAGAGCATCAGCCCCAGCATTTT. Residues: CASSLGLGEHQPQHF.

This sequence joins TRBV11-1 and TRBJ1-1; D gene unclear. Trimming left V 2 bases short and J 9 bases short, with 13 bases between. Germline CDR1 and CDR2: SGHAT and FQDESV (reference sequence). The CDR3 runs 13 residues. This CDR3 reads CASSLFKAAKAFF. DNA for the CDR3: TGTGCCAGCAGCTTATTCAAAGCGGCAAAAGCTTTCTTT.

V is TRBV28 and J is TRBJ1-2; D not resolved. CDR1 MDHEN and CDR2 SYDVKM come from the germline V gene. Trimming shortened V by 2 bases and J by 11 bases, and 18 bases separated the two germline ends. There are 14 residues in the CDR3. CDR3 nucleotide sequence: TGTGCCAGCAGTTTAAATGTCCAACTGTATAGTTACACCTTC. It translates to CASSLNVQLYSYTF.

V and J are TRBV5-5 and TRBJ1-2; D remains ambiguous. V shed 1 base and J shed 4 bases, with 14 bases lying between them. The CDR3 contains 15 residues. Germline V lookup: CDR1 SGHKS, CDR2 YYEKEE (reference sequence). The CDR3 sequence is CASSLSSGYGYGYTF. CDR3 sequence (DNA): TGTGCCAGCAGCTTGAGTTCCGGGTATGGCTATGGCTACACCTTC.

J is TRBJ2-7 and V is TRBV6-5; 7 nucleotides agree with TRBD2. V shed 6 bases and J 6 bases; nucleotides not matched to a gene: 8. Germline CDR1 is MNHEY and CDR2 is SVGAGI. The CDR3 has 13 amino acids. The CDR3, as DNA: TGTGCCAGCAGCGAGCGGGGTAATCGCGAGCAGTACGTC. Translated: CASSERGNREQYV.

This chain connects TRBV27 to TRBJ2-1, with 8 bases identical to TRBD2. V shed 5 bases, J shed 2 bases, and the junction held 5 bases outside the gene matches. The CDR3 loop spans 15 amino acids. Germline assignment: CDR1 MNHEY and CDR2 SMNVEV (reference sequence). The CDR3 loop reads CASSAGTRTYNEQFF. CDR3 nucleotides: TGTGCCAGCAGTGCCGGGACTAGAACCTACAATGAGCAGTTCTTC.

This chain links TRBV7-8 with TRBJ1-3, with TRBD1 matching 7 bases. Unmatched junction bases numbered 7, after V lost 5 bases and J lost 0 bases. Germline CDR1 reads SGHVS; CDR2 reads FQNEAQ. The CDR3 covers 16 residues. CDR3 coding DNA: TGTGCCAGCAGCCCGACAGGGACGGGCTCTGGAAACACCATATATTTT. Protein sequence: CASSPTGTGSGNTIYF. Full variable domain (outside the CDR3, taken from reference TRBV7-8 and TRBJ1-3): GAGVSQSPRYKVAKRGQDVALRCDPISGHVSLFWYQQALGQGPEFLTYFQNEAQLDKSGLPSDRFFAERPEGSVSTLKIQRTQQEDSAVYLCASSPTGTGSGNTIYFGEGSWLTVV.

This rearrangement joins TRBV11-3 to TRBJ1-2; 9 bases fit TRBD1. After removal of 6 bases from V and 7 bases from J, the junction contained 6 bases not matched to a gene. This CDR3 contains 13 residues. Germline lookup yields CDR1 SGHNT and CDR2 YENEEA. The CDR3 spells CASSSQGASGYTF. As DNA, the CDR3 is TGTGCCAGCAGTTCACAGGGGGCAAGTGGCTACACCTTC.

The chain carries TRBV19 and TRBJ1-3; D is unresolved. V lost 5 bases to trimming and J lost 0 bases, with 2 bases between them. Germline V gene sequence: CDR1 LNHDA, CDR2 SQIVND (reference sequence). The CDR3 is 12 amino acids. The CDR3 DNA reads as TGTGCCAGTAGTCTCTCTGGAAACACCATATATTTT. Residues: CASSLSGNTIYF.

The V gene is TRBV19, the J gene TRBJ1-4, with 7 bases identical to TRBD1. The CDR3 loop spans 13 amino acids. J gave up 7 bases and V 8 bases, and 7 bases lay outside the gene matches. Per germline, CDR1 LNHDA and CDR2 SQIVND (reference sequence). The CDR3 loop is CASSRQGGEKLFF. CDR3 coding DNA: TGTGCCAGTTCTCGACAGGGTGGTGAAAAACTGTTTTTT.

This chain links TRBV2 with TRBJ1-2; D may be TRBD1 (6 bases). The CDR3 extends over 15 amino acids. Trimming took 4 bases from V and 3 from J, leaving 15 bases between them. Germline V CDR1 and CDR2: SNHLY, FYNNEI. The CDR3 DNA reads TGTGCCAGCAGTGCCCGGACAGCCTCCTACTATGGCTACACCTTC. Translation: CASSARTASYYGYTF.

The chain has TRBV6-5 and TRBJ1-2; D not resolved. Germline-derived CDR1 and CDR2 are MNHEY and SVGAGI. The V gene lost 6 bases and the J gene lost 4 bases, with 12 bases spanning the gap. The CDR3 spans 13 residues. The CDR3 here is CASSTAMGYGYTF. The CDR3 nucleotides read TGTGCCAGCAGCACAGCTATGGGCTATGGCTACACCTTC.

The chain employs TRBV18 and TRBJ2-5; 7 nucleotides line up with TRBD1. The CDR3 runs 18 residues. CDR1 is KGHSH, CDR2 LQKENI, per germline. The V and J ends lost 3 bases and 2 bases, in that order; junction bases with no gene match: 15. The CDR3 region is CASSPEIRTGQLQETQYF. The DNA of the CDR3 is TGTGCCAGCTCACCCGAAATTAGGACAGGTCAATTACAAGAGACCCAGTACTTC.

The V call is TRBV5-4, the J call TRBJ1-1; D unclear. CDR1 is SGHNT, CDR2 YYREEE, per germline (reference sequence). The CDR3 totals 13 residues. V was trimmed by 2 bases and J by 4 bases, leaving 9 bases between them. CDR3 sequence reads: CASSFRTVTEAFF. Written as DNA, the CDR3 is TGTGCCAGCAGCTTCCGTACTGTCACTGAAGCTTTCTTT.

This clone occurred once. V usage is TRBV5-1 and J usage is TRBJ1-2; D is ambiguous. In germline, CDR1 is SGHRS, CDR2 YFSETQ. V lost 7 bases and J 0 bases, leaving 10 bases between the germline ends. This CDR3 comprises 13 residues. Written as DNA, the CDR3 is TGCGCCAGCCGCCACGGTTCTAACTATGGCTACACCTTC. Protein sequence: CASRHGSNYGYTF.

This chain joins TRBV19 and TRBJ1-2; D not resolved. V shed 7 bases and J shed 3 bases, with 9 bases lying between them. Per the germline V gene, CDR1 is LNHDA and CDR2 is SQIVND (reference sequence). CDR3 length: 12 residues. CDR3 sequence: CASTGSYYGYTF. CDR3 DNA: TGTGCCAGTACGGGGAGTTACTATGGCTACACCTTC.

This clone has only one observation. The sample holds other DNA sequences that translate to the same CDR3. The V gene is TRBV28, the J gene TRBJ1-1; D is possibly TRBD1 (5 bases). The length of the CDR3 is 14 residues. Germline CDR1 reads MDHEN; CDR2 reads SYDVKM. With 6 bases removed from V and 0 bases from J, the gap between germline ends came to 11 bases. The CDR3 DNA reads TGTGCCAGCAGCAGTACAGGCATGAACACTGAAGCTTTCTTT. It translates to CASSSTGMNTEAFF.

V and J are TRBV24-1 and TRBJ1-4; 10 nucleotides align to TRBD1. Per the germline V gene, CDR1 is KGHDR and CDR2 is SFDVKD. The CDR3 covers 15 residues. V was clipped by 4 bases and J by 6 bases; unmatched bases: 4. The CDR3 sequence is CATSDSGTGDEKLFF. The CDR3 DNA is TGTGCCACCAGTGACTCCGGGACAGGGGATGAAAAACTGTTTTTT.